This TCR beta chain appears in the sequencing data of a study of shared clonotypes between healthy human individuals. TCRdb's table, derived via immunoSEQ multiplex PCR, lists solely in-frame clones and lacks some. The sample holds more than 1.2 million clones; approximately 98.5% are singletons and the top ten take about 0.35%. The study, taken as a whole, reports: Clonotype sharing among donors likely depends on sequencing depth.

CDR3 length: 14 residues. V dropped 1 base and J dropped 2 bases, with 8 bases sitting between them. Germline CDR1 SGHVS, CDR2 FQNEAQ. All donors were Caucasian adults living in Nashville, Tennessee. On this clone itself: Its specificity is not known.

V usage is TRBV7-8 and J usage is TRBJ1-2; D gene ambiguous. The sequencing input was naive CD4+ T cells sorted from blood. Subset of the sample: CD45RA+ positively selected. The TCR was taken from a man aged 25 to 45 in good health. This CDR3 is CASSLGGRNYGYTF. The CDR3 DNA is TGTGCCAGCAGCTTAGGAGGGAGAAACTATGGCTACACCTTC. Using reference TRBV7-8 and TRBJ1-2 for the parts outside the CDR3, the full variable domain is GAGVSQSPRYKVAKRGQDVALRCDPISGHVSLFWYQQALGQGPEFLTYFQNEAQLDKSGLPSDRFFAERPEGSVSTLKIQRTQQEDSAVYLCASSLGGRNYGYTFGSGTRLTVV.